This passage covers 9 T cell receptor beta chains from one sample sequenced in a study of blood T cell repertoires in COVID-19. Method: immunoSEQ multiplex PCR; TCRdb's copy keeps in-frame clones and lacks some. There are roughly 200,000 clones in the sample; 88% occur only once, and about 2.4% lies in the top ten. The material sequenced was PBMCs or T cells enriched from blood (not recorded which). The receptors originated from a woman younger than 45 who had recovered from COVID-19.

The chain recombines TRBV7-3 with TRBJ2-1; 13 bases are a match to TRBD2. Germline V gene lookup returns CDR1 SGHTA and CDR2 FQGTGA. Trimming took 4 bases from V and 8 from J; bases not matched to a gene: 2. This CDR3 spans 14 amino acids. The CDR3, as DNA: TGTGCCAGCAGCTCGACTAGCGGGGGGCATGAGCAGTTCTTC. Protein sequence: CASSSTSGGHEQFF.

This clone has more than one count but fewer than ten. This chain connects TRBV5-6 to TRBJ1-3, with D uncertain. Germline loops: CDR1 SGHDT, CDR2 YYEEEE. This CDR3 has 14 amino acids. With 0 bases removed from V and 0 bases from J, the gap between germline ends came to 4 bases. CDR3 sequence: CASSLDSSGNTIYF. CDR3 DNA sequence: TGTGCCAGCAGCTTGGACAGCTCTGGAAACACCATATATTTT.

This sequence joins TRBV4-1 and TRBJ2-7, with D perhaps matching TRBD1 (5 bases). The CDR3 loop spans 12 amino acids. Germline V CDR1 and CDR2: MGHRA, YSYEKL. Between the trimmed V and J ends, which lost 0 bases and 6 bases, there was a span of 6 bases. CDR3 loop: CASSQDGAEQYF. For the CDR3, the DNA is TGCGCCAGCAGCCAAGATGGGGCCGAGCAGTACTTC.

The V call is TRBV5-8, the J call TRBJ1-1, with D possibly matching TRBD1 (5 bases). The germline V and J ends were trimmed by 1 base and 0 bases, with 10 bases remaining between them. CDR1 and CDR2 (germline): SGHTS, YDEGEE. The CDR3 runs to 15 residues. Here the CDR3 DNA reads TGTGCCAGCAGCTTGTCAGGGTTTATGAACACTGAAGCTTTCTTT. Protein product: CASSLSGFMNTEAFF.

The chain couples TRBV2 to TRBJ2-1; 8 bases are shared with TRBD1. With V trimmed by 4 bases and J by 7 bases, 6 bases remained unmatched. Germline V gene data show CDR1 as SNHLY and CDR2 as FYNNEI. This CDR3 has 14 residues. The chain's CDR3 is CASSVGQGANEQFF. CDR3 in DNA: TGTGCCAGCAGTGTCGGGCAGGGGGCTAATGAGCAGTTCTTC.

The CDR3, as DNA: TGTGCCAGCAGTCCCTTCCGGGGGGGGCCCTACTACGAGCAGTACTTC. Residues: CASSPFRGGPYYEQYF. The rearrangement links TRBV27 to TRBJ2-7; 8 positions match TRBD2. Looked up from germline, CDR1 is MNHEY and CDR2 is SMNVEV (reference sequence). The CDR3 is 16 amino acids. V was clipped by 5 bases and J by 3 bases; unmatched bases: 12.

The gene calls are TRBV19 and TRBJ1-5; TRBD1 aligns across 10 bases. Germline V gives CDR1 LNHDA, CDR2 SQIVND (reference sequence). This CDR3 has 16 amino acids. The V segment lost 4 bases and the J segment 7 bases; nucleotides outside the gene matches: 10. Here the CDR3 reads CASSTLPDRGGQPQHF. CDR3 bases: TGTGCCAGTAGTACTCTCCCGGACAGGGGGGGACAGCCCCAGCATTTT.

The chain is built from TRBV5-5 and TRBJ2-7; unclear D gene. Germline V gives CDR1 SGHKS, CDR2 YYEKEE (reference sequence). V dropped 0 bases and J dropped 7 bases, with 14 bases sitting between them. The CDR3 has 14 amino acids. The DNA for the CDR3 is TGTGCCAGCAGCTTGGTGAGCACCCTTGAGGAGCAGTACTTC. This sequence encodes CASSLVSTLEEQYF. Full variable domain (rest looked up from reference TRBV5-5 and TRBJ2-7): DAGVTQSPTHLIKTRGQQVTLRCSPISGHKSVSWYQQVLGQGPQFIFQYYEKEERGRGNFPDRFSARQFPNYSSELNVNALLLGDSALYLCASSLVSTLEEQYFGPGTRLTVT.

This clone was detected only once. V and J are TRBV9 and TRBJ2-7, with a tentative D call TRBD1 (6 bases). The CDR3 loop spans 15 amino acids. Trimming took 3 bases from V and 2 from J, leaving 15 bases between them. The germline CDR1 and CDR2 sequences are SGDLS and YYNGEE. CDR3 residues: CASSAGGTGTYEQYF. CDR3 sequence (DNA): TGTGCCAGCAGCGCAGGAGGAACAGGGACCTACGAGCAGTACTTC.